Below, 9 T cell receptor delta chains from the same sample are listed, as sequenced in a study of delta chain sequences of gamma delta T cells. TCRdb called clones anew from the 5' RACE reads with CATT. The table has fewer than 900 delta-chain clones, around 9.9% seen once. The sequenced sample was either unsorted cells or a sorted T cell fraction (not recorded which). These receptors were taken from a human donor in good health.

The J gene is given as TRDJ1, and the V gene is not called. This CDR3 region has 12 residues. CDR3 protein: CARLGYTDKLIF. The CDR3 DNA follows: TGTGCCCGCCTGGGTTACACCGATAAACTCATCTTT.

Turning to this clone: Other DNA variants within this sample encode the same CDR3. Here the J gene is TRDJ4 and the V gene is not called; TRDD3 is taken as the D call from the table, unchecked against the DNA. The CDR3 consists of 29 residues. The DNA for the CDR3 is TGCAGTGGTATCAACGCAGAGTTTACTCGCGTATCCTCTTGGGGGATTGTGCCTTCCGTCGGCTTAACTGGAGGACCCCTGATCTTT. Encoded protein: CSGINAEFTRVSSWGIVPSVGLTGGPLIF.

Remarks on this clone: This likely stems from a read error, as it lies one base from a far larger clone. The same CDR3 can be traced to other DNA sequences in this sample. The genes are TRDV2 and TRDJ3; 7 positions agree with TRDD3. Germline-derived CDR1 and CDR2 are GEAIGNYY and EKD. This CDR3 has 19 amino acids. CDR3 in amino acids: CACDVTGDPNSWDTRQMFF. DNA of the CDR3: TGTGCTTGTGACGTGACTGGGGATCCGAACTCCTGGGACACCCGACAGATGTTTTTC.

Within the sample, this clone is medium-sized. The rearrangement joins TRDV1 to TRDJ1, with 8 nucleotides matching TRDD3. The CDR3 length is 24 residues. Germline V gene lookup returns CDR1 TSWWSYY and CDR2 QGS. The V segment lost 0 bases and the J segment 8 bases; nucleotides outside the gene matches: 35. The CDR3 loop reads CALGELVGLTFPALLGVTWGKLIF. CDR3 coding DNA: TGTGCTCTTGGGGAACTAGTTGGTTTGACCTTCCCAGCCTTACTGGGGGTCACTTGGGGGAAACTCATCTTT.

This clone has more than one count but fewer than ten. The rearrangement links TRDV2 to TRDJ1; 9 nucleotides match TRDD3. Germline V gene lookup returns CDR1 GEAIGNYY and CDR2 EKD. Trimming cost V 7 bases and J 1 base; bases outside gene matches: 12. The CDR3 is 16 residues long. In DNA, the CDR3 is TGTGCCTGGTTTTTGGTGGGGGATATAATCACCGATAAACTCATCTTT. The encoded protein is CAWFLVGDIITDKLIF.

By frequency in the sample, this clone is medium-sized. Only one base separates this from a far larger clonotype, so it likely reflects a read error. This sample includes further DNA sequences coding for the same CDR3. The V gene lacks a call, and TRDJ4 is the J gene; TRDD3 was called by the table and not checked on the DNA. The CDR3 has 22 amino acids. In DNA, the CDR3 is TGTGCTTCGTTCCTATCTTGGGGGATTGTGCCTTCCGTCGGCTTAACTGGAGGACCCCTGATCTTT. It is translated as CASFLSWGIVPSVGLTGGPLIF.

In the case of this clone: TCRdb assigns this DNA the protein of a much larger clone, which departs from its translation at residue 18; this likely reflects a read error, and the protein shown comes from translating the DNA. CDR3 sequence (DNA): TGTGCTCTTGGGGAACAACTGTTACCTTCCTACTGGGGTTTTAGGGGCGATGAACTCATCTTT. Translated: CALGEQLLPSYWGFRGDELIF. The rearrangement uses TRDV1 and TRDJ1, with 9 nucleotides matching TRDD2. CDR1 is TSWWSYY and CDR2 is QGS in the germline V gene. This CDR3 is built from 21 residues.

This clone has a handful of counts. A read error is likely here: a far larger clone is one base away. Other DNA sequences in the same sample also yield this CDR3. The chain uses TRDV1 and TRDJ1, with 7 positions matching TRDD3. The V gene end was trimmed by 0 bases and the J gene end by 3 bases; junction bases not matched to a gene: 28. The CDR3 is 23 residues long. CDR1 TSWWSYY and CDR2 QGS come from the germline V gene. CDR3 region: CALGELDFDYWGIRVLRSDKLIF. The CDR3 DNA reads TGTGCTCTTGGGGAACTAGATTTTGATTACTGGGGAATACGCGTACTCAGATCCGATAAACTCATCTTT.

This clone rates as large. A far larger clone is just one base off, so this is likely a read error. This specimen includes other DNA sequences encoding the same CDR3. This chain links TRDV1 with TRDJ2; 11 positions match TRDD3. CDR1 and CDR2 (germline): TSWWSYY, QGS. This CDR3 is built from 23 residues. CDR3 in amino acids: CALGELPFLRPWGILPLTAQLFF. DNA for the CDR3: TGTGCTCTTGGGGAACTACCCTTCCTACGTCCCTGGGGGATACTCCCTTTGACGGCACAACTCTTCTTT.